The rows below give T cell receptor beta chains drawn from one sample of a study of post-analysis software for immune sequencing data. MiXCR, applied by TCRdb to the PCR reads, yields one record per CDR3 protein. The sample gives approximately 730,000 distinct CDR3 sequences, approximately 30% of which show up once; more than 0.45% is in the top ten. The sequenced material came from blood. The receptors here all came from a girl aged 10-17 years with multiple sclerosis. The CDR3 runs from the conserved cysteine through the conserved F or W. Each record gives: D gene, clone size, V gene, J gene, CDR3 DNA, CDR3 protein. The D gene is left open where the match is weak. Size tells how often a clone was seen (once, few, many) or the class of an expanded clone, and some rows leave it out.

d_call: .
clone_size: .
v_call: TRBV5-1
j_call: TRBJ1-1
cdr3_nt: TGCGCCAGCAGCTTGGCCGGAGGGCGAGAAACTGAAGCTTTCTTT
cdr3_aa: CASSLAGGRETEAFF

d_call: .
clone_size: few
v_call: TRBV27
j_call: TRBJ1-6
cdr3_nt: TGTGCCAGCAGTTTAAAGAATGTGAGGAGTCCCCATTCACCCCTCCACTTT
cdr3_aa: CASSLKNVRSPHSPLHF

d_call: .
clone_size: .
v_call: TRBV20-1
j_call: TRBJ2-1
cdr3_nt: TGCAGTGCTAGTCGGCGGACCGCCTACAATGAGCAGTTCTTC
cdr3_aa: CSASRRTAYNEQFF

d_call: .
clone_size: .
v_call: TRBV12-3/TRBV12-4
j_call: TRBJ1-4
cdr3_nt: TGTGCCAGCAGTTTGAGGGGTTATGAAAAACTGTTTTTT
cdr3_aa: CASSLRGYEKLFF

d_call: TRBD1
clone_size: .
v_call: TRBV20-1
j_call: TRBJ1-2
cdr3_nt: TGCAGTGCTAGAGTTCGGGCCGATCAGGGGGCCGAAAATGGCTACACCTTC
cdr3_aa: CSARVRADQGAENGYTF

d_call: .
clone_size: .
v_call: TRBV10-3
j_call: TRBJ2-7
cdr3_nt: TGTGCCATCAGACAGTGTATCAGCGACGAGCAGTACTTC
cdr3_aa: CAIRQCISDEQYF

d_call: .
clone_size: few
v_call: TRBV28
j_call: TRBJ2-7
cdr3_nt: TGTGCCAGCAGGCGATATGGGGACTCCTACGAGCAGTACTTC
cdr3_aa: CASRRYGDSYEQYF

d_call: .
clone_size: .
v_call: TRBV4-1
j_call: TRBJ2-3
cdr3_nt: TGCGCCAGCAGCCAAATTTCAGCGGTGAGCACAGATACGCAGTATTTT
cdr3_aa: CASSQISAVSTDTQYF

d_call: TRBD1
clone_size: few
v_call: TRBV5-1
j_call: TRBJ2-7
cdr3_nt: TGCGCCAGCAGCCTACGGACAGGGAGGTCCTACGAGCAGTACTTC
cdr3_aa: CASSLRTGRSYEQYF

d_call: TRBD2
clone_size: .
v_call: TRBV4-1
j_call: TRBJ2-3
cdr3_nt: TGCGCCAGCAGCCGCGGACTAGCGGGGGGTGATACGCAGTATTTT
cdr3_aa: CASSRGLAGGDTQYF

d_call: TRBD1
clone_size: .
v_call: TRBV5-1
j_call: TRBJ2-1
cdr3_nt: TGCGCCAGCAGCCCCGGACAGGGGGCGCCTTACAATGAGCAGTTCTTC
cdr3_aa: CASSPGQGAPYNEQFF

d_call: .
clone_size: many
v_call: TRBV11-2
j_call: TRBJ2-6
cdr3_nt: TGTGCCAGCAGCCAGTCTGGGGCCAACGTCCTGACTTTC
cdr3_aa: CASSQSGANVLTF

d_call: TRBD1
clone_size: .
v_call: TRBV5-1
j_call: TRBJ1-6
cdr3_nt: TGCGCCAGCAGCTCTCGACAGGGACGAGATAATTCACCCCTCCACTTT
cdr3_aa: CASSSRQGRDNSPLHF

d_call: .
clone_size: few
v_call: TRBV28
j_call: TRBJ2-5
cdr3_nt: TGTGCCAGCAGTTCGGAGAGGCCGTCGATCCAAGAGACCCAGTACTTC
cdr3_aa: CASSSERPSIQETQYF

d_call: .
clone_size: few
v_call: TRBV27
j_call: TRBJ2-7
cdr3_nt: TGTGCCAGCAGTTTAAGAATCGCGAGCGAGCAGTACTTC
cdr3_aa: CASSLRIASEQYF

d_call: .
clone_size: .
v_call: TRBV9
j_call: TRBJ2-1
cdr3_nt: TGTGCCAGCAGCGTGCTCTTACCCAATGAGCAGTTCTTC
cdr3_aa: CASSVLLPNEQFF

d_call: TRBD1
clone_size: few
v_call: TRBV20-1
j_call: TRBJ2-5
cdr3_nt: TGCAGTGCTATCGGACAGGGCCAAGAAACCCAGTACTTC
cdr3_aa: CSAIGQGQETQYF

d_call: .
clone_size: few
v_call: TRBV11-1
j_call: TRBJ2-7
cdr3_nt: TGTGCCAGCAGTACGGGGCTGCAGCCCTACGAGCAGTACTTC
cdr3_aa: CASSTGLQPYEQYF

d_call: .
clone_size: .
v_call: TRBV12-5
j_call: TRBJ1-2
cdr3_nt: TGTGCTAGTGGTTTGCCACGGGACGGAGACTATGGCTACACCTTC
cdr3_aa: CASGLPRDGDYGYTF

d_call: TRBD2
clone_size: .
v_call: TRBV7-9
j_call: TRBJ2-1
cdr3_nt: TGTGCCAGCAGCTCCAGCGGGAGTATCAATGAGCAGTTCTTC
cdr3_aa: CASSSSGSINEQFF

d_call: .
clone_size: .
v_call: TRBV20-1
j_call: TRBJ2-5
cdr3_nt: TGCAGTGCTAGGGATGACTCGGTCTATTGGGGGGCCCAGTACTTC
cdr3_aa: CSARDDSVYWGAQYF

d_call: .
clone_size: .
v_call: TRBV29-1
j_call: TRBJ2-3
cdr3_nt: TGCAGCGTTGTAGCCGATACGCAGTATTTT
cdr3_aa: CSVVADTQYF

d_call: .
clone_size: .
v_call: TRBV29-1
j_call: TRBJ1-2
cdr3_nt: TGCAGCGTTTCGTATTTGCGGGGGAATAACTATGGCTACACCTTC
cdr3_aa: CSVSYLRGNNYGYTF

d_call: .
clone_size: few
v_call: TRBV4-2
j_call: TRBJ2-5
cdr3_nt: TGTGCCAGCAGCCAACCGGGACAAGAGTACCAAGAGACCCAGTACTTC
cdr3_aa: CASSQPGQEYQETQYF

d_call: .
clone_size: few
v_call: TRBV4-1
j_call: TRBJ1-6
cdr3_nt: TGCGCCAGCAGCCAGGCCCCCTTGGGTGGGGACGCTTCACCCCTCCACTTT
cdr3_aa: CASSQAPLGGDASPLHF

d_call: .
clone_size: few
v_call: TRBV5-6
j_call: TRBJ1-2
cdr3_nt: TGTGCCAGCAGCATGGTTGGCAGGTTTAACTATGGCTACACCTTC
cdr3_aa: CASSMVGRFNYGYTF

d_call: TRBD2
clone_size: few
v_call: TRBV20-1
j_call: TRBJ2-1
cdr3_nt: TGCAGTGCTAGTCCAGCGGGGTACAATGAGCAGTTCTTC
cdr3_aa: CSASPAGYNEQFF

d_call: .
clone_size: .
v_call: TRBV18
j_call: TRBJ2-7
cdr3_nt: TGTGCCAGCTCACCAATGGGTCCGCCCCGGGGAGAGCAGTACTTC
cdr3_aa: CASSPMGPPRGEQYF

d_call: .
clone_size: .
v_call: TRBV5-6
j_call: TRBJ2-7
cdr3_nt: TGTGCCAGCAGCTTGGCCGGGGGACCCGACTCGGACGAGCAGTACTTC
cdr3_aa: CASSLAGGPDSDEQYF

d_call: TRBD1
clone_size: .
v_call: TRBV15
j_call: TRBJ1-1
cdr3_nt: TGTGCCATCGGGACAGTCAACACTGAAGCTTTCTTT
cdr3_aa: CAIGTVNTEAFF

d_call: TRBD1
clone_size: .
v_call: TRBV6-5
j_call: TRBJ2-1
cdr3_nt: TGTACCAGCAGTTACTGGGGGACAGGGCCGTACAATGAGCAGTTCTTC
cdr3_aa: CTSSYWGTGPYNEQFF

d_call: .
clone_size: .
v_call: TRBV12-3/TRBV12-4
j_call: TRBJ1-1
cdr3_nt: TGTGCCAGCAGTTTTGGGGAATTTATCACTGAAGCTTTCTTT
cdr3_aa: CASSFGEFITEAFF

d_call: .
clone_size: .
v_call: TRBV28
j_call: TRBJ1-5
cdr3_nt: TGTGCCAGCAGCCCCAGGTTAATTCAGCCCCAGCATTTT
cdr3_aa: CASSPRLIQPQHF